This entry lists 28 T cell receptor beta chains sequenced from one sample in a study of blood T cells in healthy people across ages. A second PCR, run for about 7 to 12 cycles, used a sample-barcoded 5' primer plus a J-beta primer mix. Each CDR3 protein gets one entry after TCRdb re-called the 5' RACE reads with MiXCR. The sample has almost 1 million distinct CDR3 sequences, roughly 50% seen once; the top ten hold 20% to 25%. Sequencing used blood. The receptors were gathered from an older woman in good health.

The rearrangement joins TRBV7-9 to TRBJ2-3, with TRBD2 as a possible D gene (5 bases). The CDR3 consists of 17 residues. Germline values: CDR1 SEHNR, CDR2 FQNEAQ (reference sequence). Deletions cut 2 bases from V and 4 bases from J, with 19 bases between. CDR3 in amino acids: CASSLRPSGYGADTQYF. CDR3 DNA: TGTGCCAGCAGCTTAAGGCCGAGCGGATATGGGGCAGATACGCAGTATTTT.

The chain uses TRBV18 and TRBJ2-7, with D perhaps being TRBD1 or TRBD2 (5 bases each). The CDR3 runs to 14 residues. Per germline, CDR1 KGHSH and CDR2 LQKENI. Trimming pared 3 bases from V and 2 bases from J, leaving 11 bases between. The CDR3 coding sequence is TGTGCCAGCTCACCGGGACGGACGGCCTACGAGCAGTACTTC. This sequence encodes CASSPGRTAYEQYF.

The chain is built from TRBV1 and TRBJ2-4; the DNA was not compared with TRBD1, the D call given in the table. TRBV1 is marked as a pseudogene. This CDR3 has 15 amino acids. The CDR3 protein is CTSIAGDLAKNIQYF. CDR3 DNA: TGCACCAGCATCGCAGGGGACCTAGCCAAAAACATTCAGTACTTC.

The V call is TRBV20-1, the J call TRBJ1-5, with D maybe TRBD1 (5 bases). The CDR3 has 15 residues. Trimming removed 1 base at V and 4 bases at J, with 14 bases between. From germline, CDR1 is DFQATT and CDR2 SNEGSKA (reference sequence). The CDR3 spells CSARVRGSRNQPQHF. CDR3 coding DNA: TGCAGTGCTAGAGTTAGGGGCAGTCGGAATCAGCCCCAGCATTTT.

V gene TRBV20-1 combines with J gene TRBJ2-1; perhaps TRBD1 as D (6 bases). V lost 5 bases to trimming and J lost 4 bases, with 18 bases between them. CDR1 and CDR2 (germline): DFQATT, SNEGSKA (reference sequence). This CDR3 contains 15 residues. In nucleotides, the CDR3 is TGCAGTGCTGCGGTAGCCCGAGGGGGTTACAATGAGCAGTTCTTC. Protein sequence: CSAAVARGGYNEQFF.

The sample holds a few counts of this clonotype. The chain combines TRBV28 with TRBJ2-1; 7 bases map to TRBD2. V dropped 5 bases and J dropped 3; count of bases not matched to a gene: 13. The CDR3 runs to 17 residues. Germline-derived CDR1 and CDR2 are MDHEN and SYDVKM. The CDR3 sequence is CASSPPGASGDYNEQFF. The CDR3 nucleotides are TGTGCCAGCAGTCCCCCTGGGGCTAGCGGAGACTACAATGAGCAGTTCTTC.

The chain is built from TRBV28 and TRBJ2-5; D gene unclear. The CDR3 has 16 residues. The germline V and J ends were trimmed by 6 bases and 4 bases, with 21 bases remaining between them. Looked up from germline, CDR1 is MDHEN and CDR2 is SYDVKM. This chain's CDR3 is CASRRMSFVVGETQYF. In DNA form, the CDR3 reads TGTGCCAGCAGACGTATGTCCTTCGTCGTGGGAGAGACCCAGTACTTC.

V gene TRBV7-9 combines with J gene TRBJ1-1; D is perhaps TRBD1 (5 bases). CDR1 is SEHNR, CDR2 FQNEAQ, per germline (reference sequence). Trimming left V 1 base short and J 5 bases short, with 11 bases between. CDR3 length: 14 amino acids. CDR3 nucleotide sequence: TGTGCCAGCAGCTTAGGGGGGACTCTAACTGAAGCTTTCTTT. This sequence encodes CASSLGGTLTEAFF.

The sample holds a few counts of this clonotype. The chain has TRBV29-1 and TRBJ2-3, with D perhaps assigned TRBD1 or TRBD2 (6 bases each). This CDR3 is built from 15 residues. The ends were cut back, 2 bases at V and 0 bases at J, with 12 bases in the middle. Germline values: CDR1 SQVTM, CDR2 ANQGSEA. The CDR3 bases are TGCAGCGTTGAATCCGGGGGCCGGAGCACAGATACGCAGTATTTT. It is translated as CSVESGGRSTDTQYF.

J is TRBJ2-5 and V is TRBV4-1; TRBD2 matches at 7 bases. Matching the DNA end better, TRBJ2-7 makes the J call doubtful. There are 13 residues in the CDR3. Germline loops: CDR1 MGHRA, CDR2 YSYEKL. CDR3 DNA sequence: TGCGCCAGCAGCCAAGCGGGAGGTCACGAGCAGTACTTC. Amino acid sequence: CASSQAGGHEQYF.

The chain couples TRBV5-5 to TRBJ2-4, with unresolved D. Germline CDR1 and CDR2: SGHKS and YYEKEE (reference sequence). This CDR3 spans 18 amino acids. The V gene lost 1 base and the J gene lost 0 bases, with 17 bases spanning the gap. CDR3 sequence (DNA): TGTGCCAGCAGCTTGACCCCCATCGCATTACTAGCCAAAAACATTCAGTACTTC. Translation gives CASSLTPIALLAKNIQYF.

This chain uses TRBV28 with TRBJ2-1; 7 positions match TRBD1. The CDR3 has 16 amino acids. CDR1 MDHEN and CDR2 SYDVKM come from the germline V gene. After removal of 4 bases from V and 6 bases from J, the junction contained 12 bases not matched to a gene. CDR3 protein: CASSYSTGLLVNEQFF. The CDR3 DNA is TGTGCCAGCAGTTACTCGACAGGGCTATTGGTCAATGAGCAGTTCTTC. Full variable domain (rest looked up from reference TRBV28 and TRBJ2-1): DVKVTQSSRYLVKRTGEKVFLECVQDMDHENMFWYRQDPGLGLRLIYFSYDVKMKEKGDIPEGYSVSREKKERFSLILESASTNQTSMYLCASSYSTGLLVNEQFFGPGTRLTVL.

This clonotype was counted a single time. With a much larger clone just one base away, this may be a read error. The V call is TRBV6-2 or TRBV6-3, the J call TRBJ2-3, with TRBD2 as a possible D gene (6 bases). Germline lookup yields CDR1 MNHEY and CDR2 SVGEGT. V was trimmed by 6 bases and J by 0 bases, leaving 10 bases between them. There are 14 residues in the CDR3. CDR3 nucleotides: TGTGCCAGCAGGCTGACTAGAAGCACAGATACGCAGTATTTT. Protein: CASRLTRSTDTQYF.

V is TRBV6-6 and J is TRBJ2-7, with 11 positions matching TRBD1. The CDR3 covers 15 residues. The V gene end was trimmed by 7 bases and the J gene end by 0 bases; junction bases not matched to a gene: 5. Germline V gene lookup returns CDR1 MNHNY and CDR2 SVGAGI (reference sequence). This CDR3 is CASTPGQGGSYEQYF. Written as DNA, the CDR3 is TGTGCCAGCACCCCGGGACAGGGGGGCTCCTACGAGCAGTACTTC.

The V and J genes are TRBV6-1 and TRBJ2-5; TRBD1 is a possible D gene (5 bases). Trimming cost V 4 bases and J 2 bases, with 17 bases left between them. Germline loops: CDR1 MNHNS, CDR2 SASEGT. The CDR3 has 16 residues. CDR3 DNA sequence: TGTGCCAGCAGTGGACAGCTTCAAAGTTTACAAGAGACCCAGTACTTC. Residues: CASSGQLQSLQETQYF.

The chain is built from TRBV18 and TRBJ2-3; D tentatively reads TRBD1 or TRBD2 (5 bases each). V lost 5 bases, J lost 6 bases, and 9 bases lay in between. Germline V lookup: CDR1 KGHSH, CDR2 LQKENI. This CDR3 region has 12 residues. CDR3 in DNA: TGTGCCAGCTCATCAGAGGGGGATACGCAGTATTTT. It yields the protein CASSSEGDTQYF.

The sample holds a few counts of this clonotype. The V gene is TRBV7-3, the J gene TRBJ2-3; D may be TRBD1 (5 bases). The ends were cut back, 4 bases at V and 2 bases at J, with 13 bases in the middle. Per the germline V gene, CDR1 is SGHTA and CDR2 is FQGTGA. The CDR3 is 15 residues long. CDR3 DNA: TGTGCCAGCAGCTCCCGACAGACATCCACAGATACGCAGTATTTT. Its translation is CASSSRQTSTDTQYF.

The J gene is TRBJ1-2, the V gene TRBV28; 8 positions agree with TRBD1. This CDR3 contains 13 residues. The germline V gene encodes CDR1 MDHEN and CDR2 SYDVKM. V shed 5 bases and J 7 bases; nucleotides not matched to a gene: 6. Here the CDR3 reads CASSANTGGGYTF. The CDR3 bases are TGTGCCAGCAGTGCAAATACAGGGGGTGGCTACACCTTC.

This chain joins TRBV7-9 and TRBJ2-5, with D unclear. This CDR3 comprises 14 residues. V lost 4 bases and J lost 5, with 14 bases in between. Per the germline V gene, CDR1 is SEHNR and CDR2 is FQNEAQ (reference sequence). This CDR3 reads CASSSVESWETQYF. The DNA of the CDR3 is TGTGCCAGCAGCTCAGTCGAGAGTTGGGAGACCCAGTACTTC. Variable domain in full (rest from reference TRBV7-9 and TRBJ2-5): DTGVSQNPRHKITKRGQNVTFRCDPISEHNRLYWYRQTLGQGPEFLTYFQNEAQLEKSRLLSDRFSAERPKGSFSTLEIQRTEQGDSAMYLCASSSVESWETQYFGPGTRLLVL.

The sample holds a few counts of this clonotype. The chain couples TRBV20-1 to TRBJ2-1; D is possibly TRBD2 (8 bases). The CDR3 spans 17 residues. Trimming removed 3 bases from V and 2 bases from J, with 20 bases in between. Germline V gene sequence: CDR1 DFQATT, CDR2 SNEGSKA (reference sequence). CDR3 DNA: TGCAGTGCTAGTTTCGGGGGGGGGACAGAGACCTACAATGAGCAGTTCTTC. Protein sequence: CSASFGGGTETYNEQFF.

The V gene is TRBV6-2 or TRBV6-3, the J gene TRBJ2-1; possibly TRBD1 or TRBD2 for D (5 bases each). Trimming took 6 bases from V and 4 from J, leaving 16 bases between them. There are 15 residues in the CDR3. In germline, CDR1 is MNHEY, CDR2 SVGEGT. CDR3 residues: CASSRGGHGYNEQFF. CDR3 coding DNA: TGTGCCAGCAGCCGAGGAGGACACGGATACAATGAGCAGTTCTTC.

The V and J genes are TRBV5-1 and TRBJ2-1; D could derive from TRBD1 or TRBD2 (5 bases each). The germline V and J ends were trimmed by 4 bases and 7 bases, with 12 bases remaining between them. CDR1 is SGHRS and CDR2 is YFSETQ in the germline V gene. The CDR3 is 13 amino acids. CDR3 bases: TGCGCCAGCAGCGAATGGGACCTGAATGAGCAGTTCTTC. This gives the protein CASSEWDLNEQFF.

This clonotype was recorded once. This rearrangement joins TRBV12-3 or TRBV12-4 to TRBJ1-1; possible D gene TRBD1, 5 bases. The CDR3 length is 13 residues. Deletions cut 6 bases from V and 3 bases from J, with 11 bases between. In DNA, the CDR3 is TGTGCCAGCAGGGGGGTTGGTGACACTGAAGCTTTCTTT. This translates into CASRGVGDTEAFF.

The chain is built from TRBV28 and TRBJ2-5; D gene uncertain. Trimming pared 8 bases from V and 6 bases from J, leaving 10 bases between. CDR3 length equals 11 residues. Germline CDR1 is MDHEN and CDR2 is SYDVKM. This CDR3 is CASALFQTQYF. CDR3 nucleotide sequence: TGTGCCAGCGCATTATTCCAGACCCAGTACTTC. Combining the CDR3 with reference TRBV28 and TRBJ2-5 gives the whole variable domain DVKVTQSSRYLVKRTGEKVFLECVQDMDHENMFWYRQDPGLGLRLIYFSYDVKMKEKGDIPEGYSVSREKKERFSLILESASTNQTSMYLCASALFQTQYFGPGTRLLVL.

This chain connects TRBV6-2 or TRBV6-3 to TRBJ2-3; TRBD2 might be the D (5 bases). Trimming cost V 3 bases and J 0 bases, with 10 bases left between them. This CDR3 contains 15 residues. Germline CDR1 is MNHEY and CDR2 is SVGEGT. CDR3 coding DNA: TGTGCCAGCAGTTATCGGACTGGCAGCACAGATACGCAGTATTTT. This sequence encodes CASSYRTGSTDTQYF.

V usage is TRBV4-2 and J usage is TRBJ2-6; TRBD1 is a possible D gene (5 bases). The length of the CDR3 is 16 residues. V gave up 5 bases and J gave up 1 base, with 12 bases separating them. From germline, CDR1 is LGHNA and CDR2 YNFKEQ. The CDR3 region has the DNA TGTGCCAGCAGCTCAGGTCCAGGGTCTGGGGCCAACGTCCTGACTTTC. This sequence encodes CASSSGPGSGANVLTF.

The gene calls are TRBV20-1 and TRBJ2-1; perhaps TRBD1 as D (7 bases). The CDR3 contains 14 residues. In germline, CDR1 is DFQATT, CDR2 SNEGSKA (reference sequence). V shed 0 bases and J shed 14 bases, with 20 bases lying between them. The CDR3 sequence: CSARDIRVGRGEFF. Written as DNA, the CDR3 is TGCAGTGCTAGAGATATTAGGGTCGGCAGGGGGGAGTTCTTC.

The chain recombines TRBV6-1 with TRBJ2-4; tentatively, D is TRBD2 (6 bases). The J call may not be correct, given that the DNA end is closer to TRBJ2-5. Germline V CDR1 and CDR2: MNHNS, SASEGT. This CDR3 is built from 16 residues. DNA for the CDR3: TGTGCCAGCAACTCCCCCGTCCGGGACTTTGGCGAGACCCAGTACTTC. Protein sequence: CASNSPVRDFGETQYF.